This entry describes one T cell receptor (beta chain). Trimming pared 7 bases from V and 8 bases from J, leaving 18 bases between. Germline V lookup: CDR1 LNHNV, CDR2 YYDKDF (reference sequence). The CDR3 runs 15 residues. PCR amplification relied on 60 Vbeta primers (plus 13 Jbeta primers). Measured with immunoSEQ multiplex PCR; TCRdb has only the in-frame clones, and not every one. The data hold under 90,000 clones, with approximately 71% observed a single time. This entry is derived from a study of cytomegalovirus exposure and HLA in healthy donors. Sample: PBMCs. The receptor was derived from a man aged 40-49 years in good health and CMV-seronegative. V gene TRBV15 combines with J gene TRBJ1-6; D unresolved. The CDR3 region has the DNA TGTGCCACCACCCACTCCGGGAGCCGTTATTCACCCCTCCACTTT. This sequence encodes CATTHSGSRYSPLHF.